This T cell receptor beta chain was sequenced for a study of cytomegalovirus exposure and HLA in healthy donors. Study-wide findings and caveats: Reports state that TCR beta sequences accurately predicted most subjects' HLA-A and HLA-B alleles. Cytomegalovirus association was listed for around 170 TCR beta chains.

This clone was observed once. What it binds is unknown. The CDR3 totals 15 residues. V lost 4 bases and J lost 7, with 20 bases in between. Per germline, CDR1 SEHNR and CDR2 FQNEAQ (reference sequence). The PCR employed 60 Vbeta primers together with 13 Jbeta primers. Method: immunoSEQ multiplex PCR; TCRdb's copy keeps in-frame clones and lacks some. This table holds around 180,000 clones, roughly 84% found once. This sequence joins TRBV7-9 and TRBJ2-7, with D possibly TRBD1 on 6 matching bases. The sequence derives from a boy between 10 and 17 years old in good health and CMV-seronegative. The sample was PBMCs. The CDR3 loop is CASSSRTDSSGEQYF. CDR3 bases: TGTGCCAGCAGCTCCCGGACAGATTCCTCGGGGGAGCAGTACTTC.